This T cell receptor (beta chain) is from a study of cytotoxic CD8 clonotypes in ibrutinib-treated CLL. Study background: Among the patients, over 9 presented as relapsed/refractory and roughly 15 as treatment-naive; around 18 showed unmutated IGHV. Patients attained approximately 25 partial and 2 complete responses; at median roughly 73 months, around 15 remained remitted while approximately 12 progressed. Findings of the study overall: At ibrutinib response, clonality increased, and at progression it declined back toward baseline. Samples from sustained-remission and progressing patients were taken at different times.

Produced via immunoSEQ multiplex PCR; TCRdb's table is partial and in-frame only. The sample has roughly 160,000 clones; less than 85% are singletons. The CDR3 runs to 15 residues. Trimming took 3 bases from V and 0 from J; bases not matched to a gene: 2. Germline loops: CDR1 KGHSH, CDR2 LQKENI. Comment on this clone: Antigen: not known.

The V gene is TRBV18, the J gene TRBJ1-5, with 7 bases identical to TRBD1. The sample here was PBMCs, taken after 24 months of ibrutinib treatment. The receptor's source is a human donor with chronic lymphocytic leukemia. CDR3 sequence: CASSPGQPSNQPQHF. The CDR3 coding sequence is TGTGCCAGCTCACCGGGACAGCCTAGCAATCAGCCCCAGCATTTT.